This record looks at one T cell receptor beta chain sequence and its context. These data come from a study of cytomegalovirus exposure and HLA in healthy donors. Study as a whole: A subsequent analysis reported that the 120 validation repertoires were produced on the same platform that had also been used for the roughly 670 first-cohort repertoires.

Germline CDR1 SGDLS, CDR2 YYNGEE. The CDR3 consists of 15 residues. Unmatched junction bases numbered 9, after V lost 3 bases and J lost 4 bases. Only in-frame clones appear in the TCRdb table, and some are missing; sequencing was by immunoSEQ multiplex PCR. The data hold 280,000 or so clones, with 70% to 90% observed a single time. The donors were members of the validation cohort comprising over a hundred subjects, separate from the roughly 640-subject first cohort. Source material: PBMCs. The chain combines TRBV9 with TRBJ2-5, with 7 bases aligning to TRBD2. The clonotype comes from a woman aged 18-29 years in good health and CMV-seronegative. The CDR3 protein is CASSAYAGVGETQYF. The CDR3 nucleotides read TGTGCCAGCAGCGCCTATGCGGGGGTCGGAGAGACCCAGTACTTC.